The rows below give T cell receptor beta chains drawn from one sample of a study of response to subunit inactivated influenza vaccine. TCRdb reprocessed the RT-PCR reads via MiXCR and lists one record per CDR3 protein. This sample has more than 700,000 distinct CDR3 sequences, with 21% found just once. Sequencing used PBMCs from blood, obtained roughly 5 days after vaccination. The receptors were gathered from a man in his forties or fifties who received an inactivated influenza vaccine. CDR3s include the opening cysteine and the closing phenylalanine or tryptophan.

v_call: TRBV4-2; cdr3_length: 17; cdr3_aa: CASSQYPRGGAGNTIYF
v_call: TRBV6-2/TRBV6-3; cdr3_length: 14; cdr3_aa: CASRESSPGDTQYF
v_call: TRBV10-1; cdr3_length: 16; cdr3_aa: CASSGPLTRDSYGYTF
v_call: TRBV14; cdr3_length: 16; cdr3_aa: CASSRWPGQGTGELFF
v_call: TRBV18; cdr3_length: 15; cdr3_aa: CASSPQPGTKETQYF
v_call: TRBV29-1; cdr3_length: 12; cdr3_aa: CSPGGPSDTQYF
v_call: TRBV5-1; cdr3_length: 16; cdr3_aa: CASSLTPFDRHYGYTF
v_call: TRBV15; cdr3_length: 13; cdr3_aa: CATSREVVGELFF
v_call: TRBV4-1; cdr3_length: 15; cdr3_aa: CASSPSLGVGYGYTF
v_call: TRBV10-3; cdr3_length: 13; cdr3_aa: CAIRDRGSYEQYF
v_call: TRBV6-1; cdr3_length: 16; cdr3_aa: CASSHPGAGRDWGYTF
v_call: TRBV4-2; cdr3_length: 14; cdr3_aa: CASSQDRGNQPQHF
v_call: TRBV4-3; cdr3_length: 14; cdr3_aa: CASSRQVVGYGYTF